This T cell receptor (beta chain) came from a study of vaccination and CD4 T cells after COVID-19. Overall study: Sampling post-COVID took place a median approximately 100 days after diagnosis (range 35 to 161). Timing of post-vaccine sample collection was a median about 72 days after dose two, with a range of 14 to 241. Stimulation of cells relied on overlapping spike peptides derived from SARS-CoV-2, HCoV-NL63, HCoV-OC43 and HCoV-229E. Cultures acting as controls obtained a CEFX pool, an HIV-1 Nef pool, or no peptide.

As for this clonotype: Its antigen is still unknown.

CDR3 length: 13 amino acids. Germline-derived CDR1 and CDR2 are GTSNPN and SVGIG (reference sequence). V lost 8 bases, J lost 5 bases, and 11 bases stayed unmatched. Treatment here: approximately 9-day PBMC culture with coronavirus spike peptide pools or control peptides (ViraFEST assay). The assay that was used to sequence DNA from cultured CD4+ T cells was the Oncomine TCR Beta short-read assay. TCRdb reprocessed the PCR reads via MiXCR and lists one record per CDR3 protein. The sample holds some 25,000 distinct CDR3 sequences, 62% seen once. The source material was CD4+ T cells from blood, cultured in vitro, sampled after SARS-CoV-2 vaccination. The V gene is TRBV30, the J gene TRBJ1-2; 7 nucleotides line up with TRBD1. This receptor was identified in a human donor who received a COVID-19 vaccine. The DNA for the CDR3 is TGTGCCCGGACTCTGGGGACAGCTTATGGCTACACCTTC. This codes for CARTLGTAYGYTF.